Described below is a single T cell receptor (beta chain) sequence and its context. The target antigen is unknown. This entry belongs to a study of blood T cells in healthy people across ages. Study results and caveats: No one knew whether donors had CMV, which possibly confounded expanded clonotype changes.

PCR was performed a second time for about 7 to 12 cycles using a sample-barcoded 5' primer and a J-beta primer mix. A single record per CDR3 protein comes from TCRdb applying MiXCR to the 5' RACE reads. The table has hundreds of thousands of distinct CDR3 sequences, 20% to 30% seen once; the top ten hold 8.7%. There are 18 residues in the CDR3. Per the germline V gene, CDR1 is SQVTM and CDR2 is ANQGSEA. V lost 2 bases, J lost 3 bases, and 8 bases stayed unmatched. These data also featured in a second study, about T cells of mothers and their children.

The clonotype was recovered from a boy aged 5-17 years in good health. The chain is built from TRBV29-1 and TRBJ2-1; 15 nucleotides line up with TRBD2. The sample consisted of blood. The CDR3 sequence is CSVEPGLAGGPNYNEQFF. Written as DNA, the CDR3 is TGCAGCGTTGAACCCGGACTAGCGGGAGGGCCGAACTACAATGAGCAGTTCTTC.